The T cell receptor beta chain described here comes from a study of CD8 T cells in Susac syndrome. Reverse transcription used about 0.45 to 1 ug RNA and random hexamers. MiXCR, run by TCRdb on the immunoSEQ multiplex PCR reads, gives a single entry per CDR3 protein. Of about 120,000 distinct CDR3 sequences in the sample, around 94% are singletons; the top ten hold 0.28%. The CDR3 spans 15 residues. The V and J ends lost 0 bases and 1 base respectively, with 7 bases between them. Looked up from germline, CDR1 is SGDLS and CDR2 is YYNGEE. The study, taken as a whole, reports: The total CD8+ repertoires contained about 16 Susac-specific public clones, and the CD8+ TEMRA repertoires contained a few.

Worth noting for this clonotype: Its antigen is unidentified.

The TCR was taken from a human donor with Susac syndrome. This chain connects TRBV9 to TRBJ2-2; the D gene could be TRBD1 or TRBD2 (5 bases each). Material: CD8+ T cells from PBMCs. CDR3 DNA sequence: TGTGCCAGCAGCGTAGGAGGGGTGAACACCGGGGAGCTGTTTTTT. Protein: CASSVGGVNTGELFF.